These 30 T cell receptor beta chains originate from one sample sequenced in a study of blood T cell repertoires in COVID-19. The assay was immunoSEQ multiplex PCR, and TCRdb's table has in-frame clones only and misses some. The sample shows over 95,000 clones, approximately 88% of them seen only once. The sample was peripheral blood. The receptors come from a woman in her fifties or sixties with acute or convalescent COVID-19.

The gene calls are TRBV7-9 and TRBJ1-3; 9 bases are a match to TRBD1. Germline V gene sequence: CDR1 SEHNR, CDR2 FQNEAQ (reference sequence). The CDR3 length is 16 residues. The ends lost 5 bases at V and 0 bases at J; junction bases unmatched: 5. The CDR3, as DNA: TGTGCCAGCAGCGAAAAGGACAGGGGCTCTGGAAACACCATATATTTT. This gives the protein CASSEKDRGSGNTIYF.

The V gene is TRBV12-3 or TRBV12-4, the J gene TRBJ2-1; D gene ambiguous. This CDR3 region has 13 residues. Between the trimmed V and J ends, which lost 7 bases and 10 bases, there was a span of 17 bases. In DNA form, the CDR3 reads TGTGCCAGCACAGGCGCCCCTATTCAGGAGCAGTTCTTC. As protein: CASTGAPIQEQFF.

The CDR3 sequence is CASSYLQDSPRGDGNTIYF. DNA for the CDR3: TGTGCCAGCAGTTACCTACAGGACAGCCCCAGGGGTGATGGAAACACCATATATTTT. The chain employs TRBV6-7 and TRBJ1-3; weak D call: TRBD1 (6 bases). TRBV6-7 is reported as an ORF; its role is uncertain. V lost 2 bases and J lost 3, with 23 bases in between. CDR3 size: 19 residues.

There are a few counts of this clone. The chain employs TRBV9 and TRBJ2-3, with 9 bases lining up with TRBD2. V was clipped by 8 bases and J by 1 base; unmatched bases: 8. The length of the CDR3 is 15 residues. The germline V gene encodes CDR1 SGDLS and CDR2 YYNGEE. The CDR3 sequence is CASTLSSGGTDTQYF. Written as DNA, the CDR3 is TGTGCCAGTACTCTGTCTAGCGGGGGCACAGATACGCAGTATTTT.

This chain joins TRBV2 and TRBJ1-1; the D gene is possibly TRBD1 (6 bases). The germline V gene has CDR1 SNHLY and CDR2 FYNNEI. The CDR3 loop spans 15 amino acids. V lost 1 base, J lost 2 bases, and 11 bases lay in between. CDR3 amino acids: CASSEDPGHNTEAFF. The DNA of the CDR3 is TGTGCCAGCAGTGAAGATCCGGGACACAACACTGAAGCTTTCTTT.

The chain employs TRBV6-2 or TRBV6-3 and TRBJ1-5; TRBD1 matches at 9 bases. Per the germline V gene, CDR1 is MNHEY and CDR2 is SVGEGT. The trim removed 6 bases at V and 7 bases at J, leaving 10 bases unmatched. The CDR3 has 15 amino acids. The CDR3 DNA is TGTGCCAGCAGCAGAGACAGGGGGACAGTGCAGCCCCAGCATTTT. As protein: CASSRDRGTVQPQHF.

The rearrangement joins TRBV7-6 to TRBJ2-2, with 12 bases lining up with TRBD1. V shed 5 bases and J 6 bases; nucleotides not matched to a gene: 4. The germline gives CDR1 SGHVS, CDR2 FNYEAQ. This CDR3 is built from 15 residues. In DNA, the CDR3 is TGTGCCAGCAGCCCGGGACAGGGGGCCGCCGGGGAGCTGTTTTTT. Protein: CASSPGQGAAGELFF.

This clone was counted a single time. The genes are TRBV6-5 and TRBJ1-2; no firm D call. Germline V gene data show CDR1 as MNHEY and CDR2 as SVGAGI. The CDR3 is 15 amino acids. The V end was cut by 6 bases, the J end by 4 bases, with 18 bases between. In DNA form, the CDR3 reads TGTGCCAGCAGATTCGGGATCGACGTCGGCTATGGCTACACCTTC. Its protein is CASRFGIDVGYGYTF.

J is TRBJ1-3 and V is TRBV20-1, with D unclear. Germline values: CDR1 DFQATT, CDR2 SNEGSKA (reference sequence). The CDR3 has 14 residues. V was pared by 3 bases and J by 0 bases, with 9 bases between. Written as DNA, the CDR3 is TGCAGTGCTAGTTTCAGTGGCTCTGGAAACACCATATATTTT. Translated, it gives CSASFSGSGNTIYF.

V is TRBV2 and J is TRBJ2-3, with D perhaps TRBD1 (6 bases). CDR1 is SNHLY and CDR2 is FYNNEI in the germline V gene. The CDR3 contains 15 residues. V was shortened by 0 bases and J by 0 bases, with 7 bases between the two germline ends. The CDR3 is CASSEAGGSTDTQYF. The CDR3 DNA follows: TGTGCCAGCAGTGAAGCAGGGGGAAGCACAGATACGCAGTATTTT.

This rearrangement joins TRBV7-8 to TRBJ2-1, with TRBD2 matching 8 bases. Germline V gene sequence: CDR1 SGHVS, CDR2 FQNEAQ. V gave up 5 bases and J gave up 0 bases; unmatched junction bases: 3. The CDR3 consists of 15 residues. CDR3 sequence reads: CASSGSGSSYNEQFF. CDR3 DNA: TGTGCCAGCAGCGGAAGCGGGAGCTCCTACAATGAGCAGTTCTTC. Using reference TRBV7-8 and TRBJ2-1 for the parts outside the CDR3, the full variable domain is GAGVSQSPRYKVAKRGQDVALRCDPISGHVSLFWYQQALGQGPEFLTYFQNEAQLDKSGLPSDRFFAERPEGSVSTLKIQRTQQEDSAVYLCASSGSGSSYNEQFFGPGTRLTVL.

The chain employs TRBV11-2 and TRBJ2-5; a possible D gene is TRBD2 (5 bases). CDR1 is SGHAT, CDR2 FQNNGV, per germline. Deletions cut 2 bases from V and 5 bases from J, with 15 bases between. This CDR3 region has 15 residues. The CDR3 DNA follows: TGTGCCAGCAGCTTAATTAGGGCTAGCAAGGAGACCCAGTACTTC. Translating gives CASSLIRASKETQYF.

Written as DNA, the CDR3 is TGCGCCAGCAGCTTGGGAGGCCTGTACCAAGAGACCCAGTACTTC. This translates into CASSLGGLYQETQYF. The chain is built from TRBV5-1 and TRBJ2-5; the D is unclear. V gave up 0 bases and J gave up 0 bases, with 9 bases separating them. CDR3 length equals 15 residues. In germline, CDR1 is SGHRS, CDR2 YFSETQ.

The V gene is TRBV2, the J gene TRBJ2-5, with a tentative D call TRBD2 (6 bases). Germline V gene lookup returns CDR1 SNHLY and CDR2 FYNNEI. The V gene lost 3 bases and the J gene lost 4 bases, with 12 bases spanning the gap. The CDR3 spans 14 residues. The CDR3 region is CASSESLASETQYF. Here the CDR3 DNA reads TGTGCCAGCAGTGAGAGCCTAGCGTCAGAGACCCAGTACTTC.

V gene TRBV25-1 combines with J gene TRBJ1-1; 8 nucleotides match TRBD1. The length of the CDR3 is 13 residues. Germline V CDR1 and CDR2: MGHDK, SYGVNS. After removal of 7 bases from V and 0 bases from J, the junction contained 1 base not matched to a gene. CDR3 in amino acids: CASTRGLNTEAFF. The DNA of the CDR3 is TGTGCCAGCACCAGGGGGCTGAACACTGAAGCTTTCTTT.

This chain connects TRBV30 to TRBJ1-1; the D gene is possibly TRBD1 (5 bases). The CDR3 has 14 amino acids. Germline-derived CDR1 and CDR2 are GTSNPN and SVGIG (reference sequence). The V gene lost 5 bases and the J gene lost 0 bases, with 13 bases spanning the gap. CDR3 sequence: CAWEKQALNTEAFF. DNA for the CDR3: TGTGCCTGGGAAAAACAGGCACTGAACACTGAAGCTTTCTTT.

The table lists this clone with a few counts. The chain recombines TRBV6-2 or TRBV6-3 with TRBJ2-1; D not certain. Germline V CDR1 and CDR2: MNHEY, SVGEGT. With 2 bases removed from V and 1 base from J, the gap between germline ends came to 9 bases. The CDR3 has 15 residues. The CDR3 nucleotides read TGTGCCAGCAGTTACAGAGGTCCGTCCTACAATGAGCAGTTCTTC. As protein: CASSYRGPSYNEQFF.

The CDR3 sequence is CASRRQGRKTEAFF. The CDR3 nucleotides read TGTGCCAGCAGACGACAGGGGAGGAAGACTGAAGCTTTCTTT. This sequence joins TRBV6-5 and TRBJ1-1, with 8 bases that match TRBD1. The CDR3 length is 14 residues. Trimming at V came to 6 bases and at J to 5 bases, leaving 8 bases not matched to a gene. The germline V gene encodes CDR1 MNHEY and CDR2 SVGAGI.

CDR3 in DNA: TGCGCCAGCACCCTACAGGGGGCGGATACTGAAGCTTTCTTT. It translates to CASTLQGADTEAFF. The rearrangement links TRBV5-1 to TRBJ1-1; 9 bases line up with TRBD1. The CDR3 covers 14 residues. Germline CDR1 and CDR2: SGHRS and YFSETQ. The junction had 8 bases not matched to a gene; V was cut back by 6 bases and J by 5 bases.

The CDR3 protein is CASSLYGAGGFQAPLHF. The CDR3 DNA is TGTGCCAGCAGTTTATACGGGGCAGGGGGTTTTCAGGCCCCCCTCCACTTT. The chain has TRBV28 and TRBJ1-6, with 7 bases identical to TRBD1. Germline CDR1 and CDR2: MDHEN and SYDVKM. The CDR3 is 17 residues long. Trimming at V came to 1 base and at J to 13 bases, leaving 16 bases not matched to a gene. The variable domain in full, completed from reference TRBV28 and TRBJ1-6, reads DVKVTQSSRYLVKRTGEKVFLECVQDMDHENMFWYRQDPGLGLRLIYFSYDVKMKEKGDIPEGYSVSREKKERFSLILESASTNQTSMYLCASSLYGAGGFQAPLHFGNGTRLTVT.

This chain links TRBV6-5 with TRBJ1-3; D remains ambiguous. Looked up from germline, CDR1 is MNHEY and CDR2 is SVGAGI. V lost 7 bases and J lost 3, with 7 bases in between. CDR3 length: 12 residues. CDR3 sequence reads: CASNGNGNTIYF. DNA for the CDR3: TGTGCCAGCAACGGGAATGGAAACACCATATATTTT.

This clone was seen just once. The rearrangement links TRBV12-3 or TRBV12-4 to TRBJ1-6; TRBD1 matches at 8 bases. The CDR3 is 13 amino acids. V lost 6 bases to trimming and J lost 8 bases; unmatched junction nucleotides: 3. The CDR3: CASRGQGDSPLHF. In DNA, the CDR3 is TGTGCCAGCAGAGGACAGGGAGATTCACCCCTCCACTTT.

This clone appeared a few times. The chain links TRBV2 to TRBJ1-2; D unresolved. Germline CDR1 is SNHLY and CDR2 is FYNNEI. V lost 5 bases and J 2 bases, leaving 9 bases between the germline ends. The CDR3 runs to 13 residues. CDR3 residues: CASSPTENYGYTF. The CDR3 nucleotides read TGTGCCAGCAGTCCTACAGAAAACTATGGCTACACCTTC.

This clone turned up a few times. The chain uses TRBV9 and TRBJ1-4, with D possibly matching TRBD1 (6 bases). This CDR3 is built from 14 residues. Germline CDR1 is SGDLS and CDR2 is YYNGEE. Trimming removed 3 bases from V and 2 bases from J, with 8 bases in between. The CDR3 region is CASSAGVTNEKLFF. CDR3 nucleotides: TGTGCCAGCAGCGCAGGGGTTACTAATGAAAAACTGTTTTTT.

This rearrangement joins TRBV10-1 to TRBJ2-3; the match to TRBD2 covers 10 bases. This CDR3 contains 17 residues. Germline lookup yields CDR1 WNHNN and CDR2 SYGVQD (reference sequence). Germline trimming cut 8 bases from V and 6 bases from J; bases unmatched to any gene: 17. DNA of the CDR3: TGCGCCAGCCCCCCCCTCGTAAGCGGGGGGGACCTCGATACGCAGTATTTT. It translates to CASPPLVSGGDLDTQYF.

The chain is built from TRBV30 and TRBJ2-7; TRBD2 matches at 8 bases. CDR1 and CDR2 from the germline V gene are GTSNPN and SVGIG (reference sequence). The J segment lost 2 bases and the V segment lost 3 bases, leaving 9 bases of the junction unmatched. The CDR3 is made up of 15 amino acids. The CDR3 region is CAWSGGAAGAYEQYF. CDR3 DNA: TGTGCCTGGAGCGGTGGTGCAGCGGGGGCCTACGAGCAGTACTTC.

Comments on this clone: Distinct nucleotide sequences in the sample also encode this CDR3. The chain couples TRBV2 to TRBJ2-3; 10 bases are a match to TRBD1. The germline CDR1 and CDR2 sequences are SNHLY and FYNNEI. Trimming took 6 bases from V and 1 from J; bases not matched to a gene: 1. This CDR3 spans 14 amino acids. The CDR3 nucleotides are TGTGCCAGCAGCGGGACAGGGGGCACAGATACGCAGTATTTT. Its protein product is CASSGTGGTDTQYF. Full variable domain (rest looked up from reference TRBV2 and TRBJ2-3): EPEVTQTPSHQVTQMGQEVILRCVPISNHLYFYWYRQILGQKVEFLVSFYNNEISEKSEIFDDQFSVERPDGSNFTLKIRSTKLEDSAMYFCASSGTGGTDTQYFGPGTRLTVL.

V and J are TRBV11-3 and TRBJ2-1, with 13 bases identical to TRBD2. Germline trimming cut 5 bases from V and 2 bases from J; bases unmatched to any gene: 3. In germline, CDR1 is SGHNT, CDR2 YENEEA. The CDR3 extends over 16 amino acids. As DNA, the CDR3 is TGTGCCAGCAGCCCCACTAGCGGGGGGGCCTACAATGAGCAGTTCTTC. Translation: CASSPTSGGAYNEQFF.

The chain is built from TRBV9 and TRBJ1-2, with 7 positions matching TRBD1. This CDR3 spans 15 amino acids. Germline V CDR1 and CDR2: SGDLS, YYNGEE. V shed 4 bases, J shed 4 bases, and the junction held 10 bases outside the gene matches. The CDR3 coding sequence is TGTGCCAGCAGCCTTACACTACAGGGGACCTATGGCTACACCTTC. Residues: CASSLTLQGTYGYTF.

V gene TRBV6-5 combines with J gene TRBJ2-7, with 7 bases identical to TRBD1. Per germline, CDR1 MNHEY and CDR2 SVGAGI. This CDR3 has 13 amino acids. V shed 7 bases and J 3 bases; nucleotides not matched to a gene: 6. CDR3 sequence: CASNWGQNYEQYF. The DNA for the CDR3 is TGTGCCAGCAACTGGGGACAGAACTACGAGCAGTACTTC.